This T cell receptor beta chain was recorded in a study of CD8+ T cells in alopecia areata. Overall study results and limits: Scalp lesions, especially in alopecia totalis/universalis, had higher clonality than normal scalp. Patients shared TCRs less clearly than mice did, possibly owing to HLA.

Alopecia areata patients provided lesional scalp punch biopsies and peripheral blood. With respect to this clone: Its antigen is still unknown.

RNA was extracted and reverse transcribed into cDNA as the sequencing template. TCRdb's copy holds only in-frame clones and misses some; the assay was immunoSEQ multiplex PCR. Here the sample spans some 30,000 clones, roughly 80% being singletons. The J segment lost 9 bases and the V segment lost 4 bases, leaving 25 bases of the junction unmatched. The CDR3 contains 20 residues. The germline V gene has CDR1 SGHRS and CDR2 YFSETQ. The sequenced sample consisted of NKG2D-low CD8+ T cells sorted from blood. This TCR derives from a human donor with alopecia areata. The rearrangement uses TRBV5-1 and TRBJ2-7; TRBD2 aligns across 13 bases. The CDR3 protein is CASSNTNTGTSGKGWKGQYF. CDR3 nucleotide sequence: TGCGCCAGCAGCAATACGAATACCGGGACTAGCGGGAAAGGCTGGAAGGGGCAGTACTTC.